This T cell receptor beta chain was sequenced during a study of OX40 agonist ivuxolimab in advanced cancers. In the study overall: Checkpoint inhibitors had been given previously to 35% to 50% of patients.

This clone was observed a few times. At the DNA level, this CDR3 is encoded by other sequences in the same sample as well. V was trimmed by 3 bases and J by 0 bases, leaving 5 bases between them. CDR1 and CDR2 (germline): SGHNT, YENEEA. The CDR3 sequence is 13 residues long. The method was immunoSEQ multiplex PCR; TCRdb's version includes in-frame clones alone and lacks a portion of them. The sample lists about 20,000 clones, roughly nine tenths occurring once. The chain links TRBV11-3 to TRBJ1-1; the D is unclear. The receptor comes from an adult with an advanced solid tumor such as melanoma, head and neck, liver or kidney cancer. The material sequenced was CD4+ or CD8+ T cells sorted from blood, taken in a trial of the OX40 agonist ivuxolimab. DNA for the CDR3: TGTGCCAGCAGCTTCGATCTGAACACTGAAGCTTTCTTT. It is translated as CASSFDLNTEAFF.